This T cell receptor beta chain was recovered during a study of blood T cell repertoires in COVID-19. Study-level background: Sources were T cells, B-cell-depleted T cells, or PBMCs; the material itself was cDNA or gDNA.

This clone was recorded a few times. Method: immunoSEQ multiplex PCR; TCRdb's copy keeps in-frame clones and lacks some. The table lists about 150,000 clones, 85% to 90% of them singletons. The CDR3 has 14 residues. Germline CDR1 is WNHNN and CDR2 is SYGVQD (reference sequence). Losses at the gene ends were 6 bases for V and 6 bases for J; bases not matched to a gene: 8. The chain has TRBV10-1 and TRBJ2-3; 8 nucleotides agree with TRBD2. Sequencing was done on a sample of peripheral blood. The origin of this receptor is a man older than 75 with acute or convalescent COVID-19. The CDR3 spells CASSGTSMTDTQYF. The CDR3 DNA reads TGCGCCAGCAGCGGGACTAGTATGACGGATACGCAGTATTTT.